Here is one TCR beta chain with its context. Its antigen remains unidentified. The study tagged each TCR cDNA molecule with a unique molecular identifier. A single record per CDR3 protein comes from TCRdb applying MiXCR to the 5' RACE reads. This sample has 40,000 to 45,000 distinct CDR3 sequences, with nearly 7% found just once. This sample's time point: sample taken at primary tumor resection. No cells were sorted before sequencing. The whole RNA sequenced was extracted from tumor, nontumor lung or frozen PBMC. The data were taken from a study of spatial heterogeneity in lung cancer. Study-wide context: Sequencing consistently turned up more beta-chain sequences than alpha-chain sequences.

V was pared by 5 bases and J by 2 bases, with 16 bases between. CDR1 and CDR2 from the germline V gene are SQVTM and ANQGSEA. The CDR3 contains 14 residues. General study findings and limits: TCRs found ubiquitously expanded in tumor appeared in blood more at resection than at follow-up.

This chain uses TRBV29-1 with TRBJ2-7; D may match TRBD1 or TRBD2 (6 bases each). This sequence was found in a female donor with early-stage non-small cell lung cancer. This specimen consisted of PBMCs, obtained at surgery. CDR3 sequence: CSVRGRDSTYEQYF. The CDR3 DNA follows: TGCAGCGTTCGGGGGCGAGACAGCACCTACGAGCAGTACTTC.